Here is one T cell receptor (beta chain) with its context. Seattle-derived patients entered the study during active infection and were followed longitudinally. The sample originates from a study of blood T cell repertoires in COVID-19. In the study overall: T cells, B-cell-depleted T cells, or PBMCs provided the cDNA or gDNA that served as material.

V was clipped by 3 bases and J by 13 bases, with 16 bases between them. This CDR3 spans 14 amino acids. CDR1 and CDR2 from the germline V gene are LGHDT and YNNKEL (reference sequence). Original analysis: How many nucleated cells were present was estimated from reference gene primer amplification. The data were produced by immunoSEQ multiplex PCR, yet TCRdb's version contains in-frame clones alone and is incomplete. That table is the source of V, J and clone size, and D and trimming were worked out from the DNA. Found here are some 190,000 clones, about 80% of them singletons; the top ten hold approximately 8%.

Sequencing used peripheral blood. The TCR was taken from a woman in her sixties with COVID-19, enrolled during active disease. J is TRBJ1-6 and V is TRBV3-1 (or the pseudogene TRBV3-2); D is uncertain. CDR3 loop: CASSQESTKSPLHF. DNA for the CDR3: TGTGCCAGCAGCCAGGAGTCAACCAAATCCCCCCTCCACTTT.